Below, one T cell receptor beta chain is given with its context. What it recognizes is unknown. The three twin pairs were reared together, likely meeting the same infections. The sample belongs to a study of identical twins' blood T cells. This CDR3 region has 12 residues. TCR cDNA libraries came from RNA via a modified published protocol. Sample barcodes were added at both library ends during cDNA synthesis. Each CDR3 protein is one row after TCRdb ran MiXCR on the 5' RACE reads. The table has 300,000 to 400,000 distinct CDR3 sequences, 28% seen once; the top ten hold roughly 5.5%. General study results and limits: Shared CDR3 clonotype counts tracked mainly the product of cloneset sizes.

The chain combines TRBV21-1 with TRBJ1-5. TRBV21-1 has pseudogene status. This clonotype was obtained from a woman aged 18 to 50 in good health. Sequencing was carried out using PBMCs. This CDR3 reads CARGKRNQPQHF. CDR3 nucleotide sequence: TGTGCCAGAGGGAAACGAAATCAGCCCCAGCATTTT.